The next 25 T cell receptor beta chains were all read from a single sample in a study of cytomegalovirus exposure and HLA in healthy donors. Amplification used 60 Vbeta primers and 13 Jbeta primers. Measured with immunoSEQ multiplex PCR; TCRdb has only the in-frame clones, and not every one. The sample includes fewer than 140,000 clones, roughly 80% of them seen just once. Sequencing was done on a sample of PBMCs. The receptors here all came from a man aged 45-65 years in good health and CMV-seronegative.

This chain links TRBV10-3 with TRBJ1-2; 7 bases are shared with TRBD1. Germline V gene lookup returns CDR1 ENHRY and CDR2 SYGVKD. This CDR3 has 12 amino acids. J was trimmed by 3 bases and V by 10 bases; bases with no gene match: 5. Written as DNA, the CDR3 is TGTGCCACACACAGGGGAGACTATGGCTACACCTTC. This encodes CATHRGDYGYTF.

This clone was counted only a few times. This chain uses TRBV25-1 with TRBJ1-1; D might be TRBD1 (6 bases). V lost 1 base, J lost 1 base, and 10 bases lay in between. Germline assignment: CDR1 MGHDK and CDR2 SYGVNS. The CDR3 runs to 15 residues. In nucleotides, the CDR3 is TGTGCCAGCAGTGAATCCCAGGGGAGGAACACTGAAGCTTTCTTT. This gives the protein CASSESQGRNTEAFF.

V is TRBV11-2 and J is TRBJ1-1, with 8 bases lining up with TRBD1. Germline assignment: CDR1 SGHAT and CDR2 FQNNGV. The V and J ends lost 1 base and 0 bases, in that order; junction bases with no gene match: 4. The CDR3 consists of 16 residues. Here the CDR3 DNA reads TGTGCCAGCAGCTTAGCTCGACAGGGGATGAACACTGAAGCTTTCTTT. It codes for CASSLARQGMNTEAFF.

The V and J genes are TRBV6-1 and TRBJ1-5; maybe TRBD1 (6 bases). The CDR3 runs to 15 residues. Germline V gene lookup returns CDR1 MNHNS and CDR2 SASEGT. V gave up 0 bases and J gave up 1 base, with 7 bases separating them. CDR3 bases: TGTGCCAGCAGTGAAGCGGGACACAGCAATCAGCCCCAGCATTTT. As protein: CASSEAGHSNQPQHF.

The chain employs TRBV19 and TRBJ1-2, with 8 positions matching TRBD1. This CDR3 region has 15 residues. The ends lost 0 bases at V and 4 bases at J; junction bases unmatched: 4. Per the germline V gene, CDR1 is LNHDA and CDR2 is SQIVND (reference sequence). DNA of the CDR3: TGTGCCAGTAGTATAGATCGGACAGGGTCCTATGGCTACACCTTC. Translating it yields CASSIDRTGSYGYTF.

The chain uses TRBV29-1 and TRBJ1-3, with 9 bases that match TRBD1. Trimming cost V 1 base and J 7 bases; bases outside gene matches: 8. This CDR3 is built from 15 residues. CDR1 and CDR2 (germline): SQVTM, ANQGSEA. CDR3 coding DNA: TGCAGCGTTGAAGCTGGGACAGGGTTGGCGAACACCATATATTTT. Translation gives CSVEAGTGLANTIYF. Filled out from reference TRBV29-1 and TRBJ1-3, the complete variable domain reads SAVISQKPSRDICQRGTSLTIQCQVDSQVTMMFWYRQQPGQSLTLIATANQGSEATYESGFVIDKFPISRPNLTFSTLTVSNMSPEDSSIYLCSVEAGTGLANTIYFGEGSWLTVV.

The chain is built from TRBV19 and TRBJ1-5; weak D call: TRBD1 (5 bases). The ends were cut back, 7 bases at V and 4 bases at J, with 14 bases in the middle. The CDR3 loop spans 14 amino acids. CDR1 and CDR2 (germline): LNHDA, SQIVND (reference sequence). This CDR3 reads CASTPLGQNQPQHF. The CDR3 coding sequence is TGTGCCAGTACCCCTTTGGGGCAGAATCAGCCCCAGCATTTT.

This clone has only a few counts. CDR3 nucleotide sequence: TGTGCCAGCAGCCGTCTCTGGGACAGGATCAAGTACAATGAGCAGTTCTTC. Encoded protein: CASSRLWDRIKYNEQFF. The chain has TRBV11-1 and TRBJ2-1; 8 bases match TRBD1. The germline V gene encodes CDR1 SGHAT and CDR2 FQDESV (reference sequence). The trim removed 5 bases at V and 4 bases at J, leaving 13 bases unmatched. The CDR3 is 17 amino acids. The variable domain in full, completed from reference TRBV11-1 and TRBJ2-1, reads EAEVAQSPRYKITEKSQAVAFWCDPISGHATLYWYRQILGQGPELLVQFQDESVVDDSQLPKDRFSAERLKGVDSTLKIQPAELGDSAMYLCASSRLWDRIKYNEQFFGPGTRLTVL.

This clone was found a few times. The chain carries TRBV6-1 and TRBJ2-4, with a weak D call TRBD2 (5 bases). Germline CDR1 MNHNS, CDR2 SASEGT. CDR3 size: 14 residues. V was clipped by 6 bases and J by 0 bases, with 9 bases between them. The CDR3 DNA is TGTGCCAGCAGGAGGGATCTAGCCAAAAACATTCAGTACTTC. Its translation is CASRRDLAKNIQYF.

The CDR3 DNA reads TGTGCCAGCAAACAGGGGACCGTTGGAAAACTGTTTTTT. It encodes CASKQGTVGKLFF. The rearrangement joins TRBV7-9 to TRBJ1-4; TRBD1 aligns across 7 bases. In germline, CDR1 is SEHNR, CDR2 FQNEAQ (reference sequence). This CDR3 is built from 13 residues. The J segment lost 10 bases and the V segment lost 7 bases, leaving 9 bases of the junction unmatched.

The V and J genes are TRBV18 and TRBJ1-1; 8 positions match TRBD1. Germline CDR1 and CDR2: KGHSH and LQKENI. The CDR3 covers 18 residues. Unmatched junction bases numbered 11, after V lost 2 bases and J lost 0 bases. The CDR3 coding sequence is TGTGCCAGCTCACCATCATTAAAGGCAGGGGGCGTGAACACTGAAGCTTTCTTT. It is translated as CASSPSLKAGGVNTEAFF.

V usage is TRBV4-3 and J usage is TRBJ1-2, with D uncertain. Germline V CDR1 and CDR2: LGHNA, YSLEER. CDR3 length: 16 residues. V was pared by 0 bases and J by 8 bases, with 19 bases between. The CDR3 region has the DNA TGCGCCAGCAGCCAAGATTTGGGATTTGGGTCGGGAGGCTACACCTTC. This codes for CASSQDLGFGSGGYTF.

The gene calls are TRBV10-3 and TRBJ2-2, with a tentative D call TRBD2 (7 bases). CDR1 and CDR2 (germline): ENHRY, SYGVKD. This CDR3 region has 17 residues. V was pared by 7 bases and J by 3 bases, with 21 bases between. CDR3 residues: CAITKGGLADHTGELFF. CDR3 DNA: TGTGCCATCACCAAGGGGGGGCTAGCGGACCACACCGGGGAGCTGTTTTTT.

The chain is built from TRBV18 and TRBJ1-1; a possible D gene is TRBD1 (6 bases). The V gene's germline CDR1 is KGHSH and CDR2 LQKENI. Deletions cut 6 bases from V and 1 base from J, with 15 bases between. This CDR3 comprises 15 residues. Written as DNA, the CDR3 is TGTGCCAGCTCCCTCGAGCTGACAGGGAACACTGAAGCTTTCTTT. This gives the protein CASSLELTGNTEAFF.

This sequence joins TRBV28 and TRBJ2-5; TRBD1 agrees at 7 bases. Trimming cost V 2 bases and J 3 bases; bases outside gene matches: 3. Per the germline V gene, CDR1 is MDHEN and CDR2 is SYDVKM. The CDR3 runs to 14 residues. The CDR3 DNA reads TGTGCCAGCAGTTTAGAAGGGACAGAAGAGACCCAGTACTTC. Translated, it gives CASSLEGTEETQYF.

CDR3 DNA: TGTGCCAGCGGAGACAGGCTTCTGTCTGGGGCCAACGTCCTGACTTTC. This sequence encodes CASGDRLLSGANVLTF. The V and J genes are TRBV4-2 and TRBJ2-6; tentatively, D is TRBD1 (6 bases). V was trimmed by 8 bases and J by 1 base, leaving 15 bases between them. The CDR3 spans 16 residues. Germline V CDR1 and CDR2: LGHNA, YNFKEQ.

This clone was recorded only once. V is TRBV10-3 and J is TRBJ1-3; 7 bases fit TRBD1. V was clipped by 10 bases and J by 4 bases; unmatched bases: 13. The germline V gene has CDR1 ENHRY and CDR2 SYGVKD. The CDR3 spans 15 residues. The CDR3 bases are TGTGCCAGCGAGTATGACAGGGCAGGCGGAAACACCATATATTTT. Amino acid sequence: CASEYDRAGGNTIYF.

The rearrangement uses TRBV29-1 and TRBJ2-1, with D possibly matching TRBD2 (6 bases). V shed 3 bases and J shed 4 bases, with 13 bases lying between them. CDR3 length: 14 amino acids. Germline V gene lookup returns CDR1 SQVTM and CDR2 ANQGSEA. In nucleotides, the CDR3 is TGCAGCGTTGAGGGGGGTCCCGGGTACAATGAGCAGTTCTTC. Amino acids: CSVEGGPGYNEQFF.

J is TRBJ1-1 and V is TRBV27; possibly TRBD1 for D (5 bases). Germline CDR1 and CDR2: MNHEY and SMNVEV (reference sequence). V was clipped by 3 bases and J by 2 bases, with 10 bases between them. The CDR3 is 14 residues long. The CDR3: CASSFTGDNTEAFF. CDR3 in DNA: TGTGCCAGCAGTTTTACAGGCGATAACACTGAAGCTTTCTTT.

The chain has TRBV28 and TRBJ1-5, with 9 bases identical to TRBD1. This CDR3 contains 15 residues. Losses at the gene ends were 6 bases for V and 6 bases for J; bases not matched to a gene: 9. From germline, CDR1 is MDHEN and CDR2 SYDVKM. The CDR3 coding sequence is TGTGCCAGCAGCATAACCGGGACAGGGTTTCAGCCCCAGCATTTT. It codes for CASSITGTGFQPQHF.

J is TRBJ2-5 and V is TRBV7-9, with TRBD1 as a possible D gene (6 bases). The CDR3 length is 15 residues. CDR1 and CDR2 from the germline V gene are SEHNR and FQNEAQ (reference sequence). The ends were cut back, 5 bases at V and 5 bases at J, with 18 bases in the middle. CDR3 protein: CASSPQGPRGETQYF. The CDR3 DNA is TGTGCCAGCAGCCCACAGGGCCCCCGTGGGGAGACCCAGTACTTC.

This clone has just one count. The genes are TRBV9 and TRBJ2-1, with a possible D match to TRBD2 (7 bases). The CDR3 contains 13 residues. The V gene's germline CDR1 is SGDLS and CDR2 YYNGEE. With 7 bases removed from V and 2 bases from J, the gap between germline ends came to 10 bases. This chain's CDR3 is CASGGAAYNEQFF. CDR3 nucleotide sequence: TGTGCCAGCGGGGGGGCAGCCTACAATGAGCAGTTCTTC.

In the case of this clone: Additional DNA sequences in this sample encode the identical CDR3. The CDR3 here is CSVGGRSYEQYF. The CDR3 DNA reads TGCAGCGTAGGGGGACGCTCCTACGAGCAGTACTTC. The J gene is TRBJ2-7, the V gene TRBV29-1; D might be TRBD1 (6 bases). There are 12 residues in the CDR3. Germline loops: CDR1 SQVTM, CDR2 ANQGSEA. V lost 6 bases and J 0 bases, leaving 9 bases between the germline ends.

The CDR3 reads CAISESQDSNYGYTF. The CDR3 nucleotides read TGTGCCATCAGTGAGTCGCAGGACTCTAACTATGGCTACACCTTC. This sequence joins TRBV10-3 and TRBJ1-2; no definite D call. There are 15 residues in the CDR3. Between the trimmed V and J ends, which lost 0 bases and 0 bases, there was a span of 8 bases. Germline V CDR1 and CDR2: ENHRY, SYGVKD.

The rearrangement joins TRBV29-1 to TRBJ1-2; no clear D. CDR1 SQVTM and CDR2 ANQGSEA come from the germline V gene. The V and J ends lost 3 bases and 6 bases respectively, with 8 bases between them. The CDR3 has 11 residues. In nucleotides, the CDR3 is TGCAGCGTTGAGGGCAGTGATGGCTACACCTTC. This sequence encodes CSVEGSDGYTF.